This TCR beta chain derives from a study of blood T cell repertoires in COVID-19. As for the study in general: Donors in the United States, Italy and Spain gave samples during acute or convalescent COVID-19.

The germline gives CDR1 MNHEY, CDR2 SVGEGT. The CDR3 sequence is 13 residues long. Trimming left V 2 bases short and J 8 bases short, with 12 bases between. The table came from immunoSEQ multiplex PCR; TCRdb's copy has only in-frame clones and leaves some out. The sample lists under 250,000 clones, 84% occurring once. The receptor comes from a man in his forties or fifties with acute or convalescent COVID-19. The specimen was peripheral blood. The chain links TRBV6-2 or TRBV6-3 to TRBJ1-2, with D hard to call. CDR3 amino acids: CASSYSQSRGYTF. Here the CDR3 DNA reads TGTGCCAGCAGTTACAGCCAATCGAGGGGCTACACCTTC.